The present entry profiles one T cell receptor (beta chain) with its context. This record comes from a study of shared T cell receptors in the human thymus. Germline CDR1 is SEHNR and CDR2 is FQNEAQ (reference sequence). CDR3 length: 16 amino acids. The junction had 11 bases not matched to a gene; V was cut back by 4 bases and J by 4 bases. Sequenced by immunoSEQ multiplex PCR; TCRdb stores in-frame clones only, minus some. This table has more than 550,000 clones, approximately 87% appearing once. Another study also made use of these data, one on human thymus T cells. That report adds: Donors were healthy Finnish infants having corrective surgery for congenital heart defects. Corrective cardiac surgery supplied the resected thymus tissue.

This chain links TRBV7-9 with TRBJ2-7; 9 bases line up with TRBD2. The TCR originated in a boy younger than two with a congenital heart defect. Material: thymocytes. The CDR3 is CASSSLLAGVSYEQYF. The CDR3 region has the DNA TGTGCCAGCAGCTCCCTATTAGCGGGAGTGTCGTACGAGCAGTACTTC.